The clone carrying this T cell receptor beta chain was seen a single time. This sample is drawn from a study of blood T cell repertoires in COVID-19. Study in general: Sites across the United States, Italy and Spain contributed samples from acute and convalescent COVID-19. Sample material is recorded as cDNA or gDNA derived from T cells, B-cell-depleted T cells, or PBMCs.

In the original analysis: Scientists estimated how many nucleated cells there were by amplifying reference gene primers. Sequencing was performed with immunoSEQ multiplex PCR; in TCRdb, only in-frame clones are kept and a portion is missing. The DNA gave D and trimming, while V, J and clone size come from that table. The repertoire includes approximately 56,000 clones, approximately 82% of them detected once, and about 7% sits in the top ten. Trimming at V came to 0 bases and at J to 5 bases, leaving 3 bases not matched to a gene. Germline V lookup: CDR1 SGDLS, CDR2 YYNGEE. The CDR3 length is 15 residues.

The sequence came from a man in his 70s with active COVID-19. The specimen was peripheral blood. V and J are TRBV9 and TRBJ2-2; 8 nucleotides agree with TRBD1. CDR3 sequence reads: CASSVARTGTGELFF. The DNA of the CDR3 is TGTGCCAGCAGCGTAGCGAGGACAGGGACCGGGGAGCTGTTTTTT. The full variable domain, completed using reference TRBV9 and TRBJ2-2, is DSGVTQTPKHLITATGQRVTLRCSPRSGDLSVYWYQQSLDQGLQFLIQYYNGEERAKGNILERFSAQQFPDLHSELNLSSLELGDSALYFCASSVARTGTGELFFGEGSRLTVL.